The 22 T cell receptor beta chains reported below all come from one sample, sequenced in a study of long-term antiretroviral therapy in people with HIV. Version v3.0 of the immunoSEQ assay ran at survey level. Using immunoSEQ multiplex PCR, the repertoire was profiled, and TCRdb retains in-frame clones only, with some absent. Among about 17,000 clones listed, 75% to 85% were seen once. The sequencing used unsorted PBMCs, collected 0.3 years after starting antiretroviral therapy. The receptor source for this set is a man between 18 and 35 years old with HIV.

V gene TRBV2 combines with J gene TRBJ1-1; 10 bases are a match to TRBD1. With 8 bases clipped from V and 1 base from J, the junction kept 13 bases outside the gene matches. This CDR3 region has 17 residues. Germline CDR1 SNHLY, CDR2 FYNNEI. DNA of the CDR3: TGTGCCAGCCTCGGTGGGGGGGGACAGGGGAGGAACACTGAAGCTTTCTTT. Translated: CASLGGGGQGRNTEAFF.

This chain links TRBV5-1 with TRBJ1-2; the match to TRBD1 covers 8 bases. This CDR3 has 17 amino acids. Germline V gene lookup returns CDR1 SGHRS and CDR2 YFSETQ. V gave up 0 bases and J gave up 7 bases; unmatched junction bases: 14. Here the CDR3 reads CASSLAVGGTGGFGYTF. The CDR3 nucleotides are TGCGCCAGCAGCTTGGCCGTCGGAGGCACAGGGGGGTTTGGCTACACCTTC.

This clone was recorded once. The V call is TRBV6-1, the J call TRBJ1-5, with D possibly being TRBD1 (5 bases). Trimming stripped 3 bases from V and 7 bases from J, with 13 bases between. CDR3 size: 14 residues. CDR1 is MNHNS, CDR2 SASEGT, per germline. CDR3 nucleotide sequence: TGTGCCAGCAGTGAGGGCAGGGTGGAACAGCCCCAGCATTTT. Amino acid sequence: CASSEGRVEQPQHF.

This clone was detected only once. The J gene is TRBJ1-2, the V gene TRBV19, with D uncertain. The CDR3 loop spans 13 amino acids. With 6 bases removed from V and 4 bases from J, the gap between germline ends came to 12 bases. In germline, CDR1 is LNHDA, CDR2 SQIVND (reference sequence). The CDR3 DNA reads TGTGCCAGTAGCACCCCGGGCCCCTATGGCTACACCTTC. This encodes CASSTPGPYGYTF.

This chain links TRBV7-2 with TRBJ2-3, with D maybe TRBD1 (5 bases). The CDR3 length is 14 residues. Germline CDR1 SGHTA, CDR2 FQGNSA. The V end was cut by 4 bases, the J end by 4 bases, with 12 bases between. CDR3 bases: TGTGCCAGCAGCTCCCAGGGAATCGCAGATACGCAGTATTTT. Protein product: CASSSQGIADTQYF.

In this sample, this clone is medium-sized. The chain combines TRBV19 with TRBJ1-2; D is unresolved. This CDR3 has 11 residues. V lost 11 bases and J lost 0, with 7 bases in between. From germline, CDR1 is LNHDA and CDR2 SQIVND (reference sequence). In nucleotides, the CDR3 is TGTGCCGCAAGGGCTAACTATGGCTACACCTTC. It encodes CAARANYGYTF. Combining the CDR3 with reference TRBV19 and TRBJ1-2 gives the whole variable domain DGGITQSPKYLFRKEGQNVTLSCEQNLNHDAMYWYRQDPGQGLRLIYYSQIVNDFQKGDIAEGYSVSREKKESFPLTVTSAQKNPTAFYLCAARANYGYTFGSGTRLTVV.

This chain's CDR3 is CASSAGNDRVYEQYV. The CDR3 region has the DNA TGTGCCAGCAGCGCTGGCAACGACAGGGTTTACGAGCAGTACGTC. The chain is built from TRBV6-1 and TRBJ2-7; 7 bases map to TRBD1. V lost 6 bases and J lost 4; bases outside the gene matches: 12. The CDR3 is 15 amino acids. Germline V lookup: CDR1 MNHNS, CDR2 SASEGT.

The DNA for the CDR3 is TGTGCCATCAGTGAGTCGAGGTTTGGCGGCGCGAACACCGGGGAGCTGTTTTTT. Translation gives CAISESRFGGANTGELFF. This chain links TRBV10-3 with TRBJ2-2; no definite D call. Germline V gene lookup returns CDR1 ENHRY and CDR2 SYGVKD. This CDR3 is built from 18 residues. V was cut by 0 bases and J by 0 bases, with 14 bases left in between.

The J gene is TRBJ1-2, the V gene TRBV5-1, with D unclear. V was pared by 0 bases and J by 8 bases, with 14 bases between. The CDR3 has 14 residues. The germline V gene has CDR1 SGHRS and CDR2 YFSETQ. The CDR3 spells CASSLARPQGGYTF. The DNA for the CDR3 is TGCGCCAGCAGCTTGGCCCGGCCCCAAGGGGGCTACACCTTC.

This sequence joins TRBV6-6 and TRBJ2-7; D is undetermined. The germline V gene encodes CDR1 MNHNY and CDR2 SVGAGI (reference sequence). The ends were cut back, 0 bases at V and 2 bases at J, with 11 bases in the middle. CDR3 length: 15 amino acids. The CDR3 nucleotides are TGTGCCAGCAGTTACTCGCGGTCGGCAGCCTACGAGCAGTACTTC. As protein: CASSYSRSAAYEQYF.

V usage is TRBV7-9 and J usage is TRBJ2-2; 7 positions agree with TRBD2. This CDR3 region has 14 residues. Per germline, CDR1 SEHNR and CDR2 FQNEAQ (reference sequence). J gave up 7 bases and V 6 bases, and 8 bases lay outside the gene matches. CDR3 sequence (DNA): TGTGCCAGCAGGAACAGCGGGATGGGCGGGGAGCTGTTTTTT. Translation gives CASRNSGMGGELFF.

The chain couples TRBV14 to TRBJ1-2, with D hard to call. Trimming stripped 0 bases from V and 4 bases from J, with 3 bases between. This CDR3 contains 12 residues. Germline loops: CDR1 SGHDN, CDR2 FVKESK. In DNA, the CDR3 is TGTGCCAGCAGCCAAGAGGCCTATGGCTACACCTTC. Amino acids: CASSQEAYGYTF.

This clone was counted between two and nine times. This sequence joins TRBV27 and TRBJ1-2, with a possible D match to TRBD1 (5 bases). The V end was cut by 6 bases, the J end by 1 base, with 12 bases between. The length of the CDR3 is 14 residues. The germline V gene has CDR1 MNHEY and CDR2 SMNVEV (reference sequence). The CDR3 region is CASSPDTDNYGYTF. In nucleotides, the CDR3 is TGTGCCAGCAGCCCGGACACCGATAACTATGGCTACACCTTC.

The rearrangement uses TRBV29-1 and TRBJ1-1; 11 bases line up with TRBD1. This CDR3 comprises 13 residues. Germline assignment: CDR1 SQVTM and CDR2 ANQGSEA. Trimming removed 5 bases from V and 4 bases from J; junction bases left unmatched: 3. The CDR3 bases are TGCAGCGTTACGGGACAGGGGGTCACTGAAGCTTTCTTT. Translating it yields CSVTGQGVTEAFF.

This rearrangement joins TRBV6-5 to TRBJ2-1; TRBD2 might be the D (5 bases). The CDR3 spans 15 residues. Trimming cost V 0 bases and J 12 bases, with 18 bases left between them. Germline V gene sequence: CDR1 MNHEY, CDR2 SVGAGI. CDR3 coding DNA: TGTGCCAGCAGTTACTCGCTGGGCCGGGGAAACGGGCAGTTCTTC. The encoded protein is CASSYSLGRGNGQFF.

V usage is TRBV28 and J usage is TRBJ2-3; maybe TRBD1 (6 bases). This CDR3 is built from 18 residues. The germline V gene has CDR1 MDHEN and CDR2 SYDVKM. V shed 4 bases and J shed 0 bases, with 20 bases lying between them. DNA of the CDR3: TGTGCCAGCAGTTCTGTCTGGGGACAACGCACTAGCACAGATACGCAGTATTTT. Translating gives CASSSVWGQRTSTDTQYF.

The chain carries TRBV4-2 and TRBJ2-3, with TRBD2 identical over 9 bases. Germline CDR1 LGHNA, CDR2 YNFKEQ. The J segment lost 6 bases and the V segment lost 1 base, leaving 5 bases of the junction unmatched. The CDR3 is made up of 15 amino acids. The CDR3 coding sequence is TGTGCCAGCAGCCAAGGCGGGGGGGCCACCGATACGCAGTATTTT. As protein: CASSQGGGATDTQYF.

In its sample, this clone was seen a few times. The chain is built from TRBV18 and TRBJ2-7; D remains unclear. In germline, CDR1 is KGHSH, CDR2 LQKENI. This CDR3 is built from 11 residues. V shed 2 bases and J shed 3 bases, with 2 bases lying between them. The CDR3 nucleotides are TGTGCCAGCTCACCAGGCTACGAGCAGTACTTC. Translated, it gives CASSPGYEQYF.

V gene TRBV7-2 combines with J gene TRBJ1-1; D uncertain. This CDR3 spans 14 amino acids. The germline V and J ends were trimmed by 5 bases and 1 base, with 11 bases remaining between them. The germline CDR1 and CDR2 sequences are SGHTA and FQGNSA. The CDR3 reads CASSVGPENTEAFF. CDR3 DNA: TGTGCCAGCAGCGTCGGGCCTGAGAACACTGAAGCTTTCTTT.

The genes are TRBV6-5 and TRBJ2-5, with TRBD1 matching 9 bases. Germline assignment: CDR1 MNHEY and CDR2 SVGAGI. The trim removed 4 bases at V and 3 bases at J, leaving 6 bases unmatched. This CDR3 has 15 amino acids. Here the CDR3 reads CASSFGQGRKETQYF. The CDR3 nucleotides are TGTGCCAGCAGTTTCGGACAGGGGCGGAAAGAGACCCAGTACTTC.

The chain combines TRBV18 with TRBJ2-5; D perhaps matches TRBD1 (5 bases). Germline values: CDR1 KGHSH, CDR2 LQKENI. Trimming shortened V by 2 bases and J by 7 bases, and 14 bases separated the two germline ends. CDR3 size: 14 residues. CDR3 nucleotide sequence: TGTGCCAGCTCACCAAGGGGCCTAAGGGGGACCCAGTACTTC. This sequence encodes CASSPRGLRGTQYF.

The rearrangement uses TRBV9 and TRBJ1-6, with D perhaps matching TRBD1 (5 bases). The germline V gene encodes CDR1 SGDLS and CDR2 YYNGEE. The CDR3 is 14 residues long. Trimming left V 0 bases short and J 10 bases short, with 11 bases between. CDR3 DNA sequence: TGTGCCAGCAGCGTAGAAGGAAAGGGGTCACCCCTCCACTTT. As protein: CASSVEGKGSPLHF.